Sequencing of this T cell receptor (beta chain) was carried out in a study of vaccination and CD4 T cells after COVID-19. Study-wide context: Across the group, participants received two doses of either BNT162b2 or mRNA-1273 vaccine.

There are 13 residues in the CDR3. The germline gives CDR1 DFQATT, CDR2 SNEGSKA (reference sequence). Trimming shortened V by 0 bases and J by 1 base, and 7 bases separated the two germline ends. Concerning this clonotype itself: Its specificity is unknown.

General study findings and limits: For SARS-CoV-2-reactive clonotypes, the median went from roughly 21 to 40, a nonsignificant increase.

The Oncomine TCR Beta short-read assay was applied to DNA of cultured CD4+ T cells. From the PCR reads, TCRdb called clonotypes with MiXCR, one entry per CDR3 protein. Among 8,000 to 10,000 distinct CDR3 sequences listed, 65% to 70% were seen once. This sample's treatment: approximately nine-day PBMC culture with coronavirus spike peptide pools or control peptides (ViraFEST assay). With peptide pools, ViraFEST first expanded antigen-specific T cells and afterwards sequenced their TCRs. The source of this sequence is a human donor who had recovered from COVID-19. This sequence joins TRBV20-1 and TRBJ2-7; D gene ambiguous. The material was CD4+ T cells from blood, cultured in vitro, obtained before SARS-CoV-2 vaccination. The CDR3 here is CSARDLRSYEQYF. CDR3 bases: TGCAGTGCTAGAGATCTCCGGTCCTACGAGCAGTACTTC.